This TCR beta chain was identified during a study of control samples from healthy donors and cancer patients. This clone appeared a single time. Profiling relied on immunoSEQ multiplex PCR, and the TCRdb table lists in-frame clones only, not all of them. Here the sample spans about 86,000 clones, 93% being singletons. What was sequenced was blood. This TCR was recovered from a woman in her 30s in good health.

CDR3 sequence reads: CASAKRDTGETQYF. DNA of the CDR3: TGTGCCAGCGCCAAGCGGGACACTGGGGAGACCCAGTACTTC. The chain joins TRBV3-1 (or the pseudogene TRBV3-2) to TRBJ2-5, with D possibly being TRBD2 (7 bases). Trimming cost V 8 bases and J 5 bases, with 18 bases left between them. Germline V gene lookup returns CDR1 LGHDT and CDR2 YNNKEL (reference sequence). There are 14 residues in the CDR3.